These T cell receptor beta chains were read from a single sample in a study of blood T cell repertoires in COVID-19. Data came from immunoSEQ multiplex PCR; TCRdb stores just in-frame clones and leaves some out. The data contain 180,000 or so clones, about 90% of them singletons. The sequenced material came from PBMCs or T cells enriched from blood (not recorded which). These receptors were taken from a human donor with acute COVID-19. The donor label of this sample is uncertain. The CDR3 runs from the conserved cysteine through the conserved F or W. Each record gives: V gene, J gene, clone size, D gene, CDR3 DNA, CDR3 protein. D genes are given only for firm matches. Expanded clones get a size class; other rows say once, few or many, or leave the size out.

v_gene: TRBV4-3; j_gene: TRBJ2-7; abundance: few; d_gene: -; CDR3nt: TGCGCCAGCAGCCAAGGGAGAGGTTCTCTAACCTACGAGCAGTACTTC; CDR3aa: CASSQGRGSLTYEQYF
v_gene: TRBV7-9; j_gene: TRBJ1-6; abundance: -; d_gene: -; CDR3nt: TGTGCCAGCAGATCGGGTAATTCACCCCTCCACTTT; CDR3aa: CASRSGNSPLHF
v_gene: TRBV10-3; j_gene: TRBJ2-2; abundance: -; d_gene: TRBD2; CDR3nt: TGTGCCATCAGTGACGCTGCGGGCGGGGGCACCGGGGAGCTGTTTTTT; CDR3aa: CAISDAAGGGTGELFF
v_gene: TRBV3-1/TRBV3-2; j_gene: TRBJ2-5; abundance: -; d_gene: TRBD2; CDR3nt: TGTGCCAGCAGCTCCGGACTAGCGGTCCAAGAGACCCAGTACTTC; CDR3aa: CASSSGLAVQETQYF
v_gene: TRBV25-1; j_gene: TRBJ1-5; abundance: -; d_gene: -; CDR3nt: TGTGCCAGCAGTGAGGTCGGGGAAAGGGCCCAGCATTTT; CDR3aa: CASSEVGERAQHF
v_gene: TRBV5-3; j_gene: TRBJ2-2; abundance: -; d_gene: TRBD2; CDR3nt: TGTGCCAGAAGCTTTAAACTCGAGCGGGGTGGGGGCACCGGGGAGCTGTTTTTT; CDR3aa: CARSFKLERGGGTGELFF
v_gene: TRBV2; j_gene: TRBJ2-1; abundance: few; d_gene: -; CDR3nt: TGTGCCAGCAAAACTCTATCCGCGGGGAATGAGCAGTTCTTC; CDR3aa: CASKTLSAGNEQFF
v_gene: TRBV30; j_gene: TRBJ2-2; abundance: -; d_gene: TRBD2; CDR3nt: TGTGCCTGGGGGAAAAGGACTAGCGGGGCCGGGGAGCTGTTTTTT; CDR3aa: CAWGKRTSGAGELFF
v_gene: TRBV6-5; j_gene: TRBJ2-5; abundance: -; d_gene: TRBD1; CDR3nt: TGTGCCAGCAGTTACGGGACAGGAGGGGAGACCCAGTACTTC; CDR3aa: CASSYGTGGETQYF
v_gene: TRBV4-3; j_gene: TRBJ1-1; abundance: -; d_gene: -; CDR3nt: TGCGCCAGCAGCCAAGATGGTCGGGGGGACACTGAAGCTTTCTTT; CDR3aa: CASSQDGRGDTEAFF
v_gene: TRBV19; j_gene: TRBJ2-1; abundance: -; d_gene: TRBD2; CDR3nt: TGTGCCAGTAGTATAAGATCTAGCGGGGGCTACAATGAGCAGTTCTTC; CDR3aa: CASSIRSSGGYNEQFF
v_gene: TRBV6-1; j_gene: TRBJ1-3; abundance: -; d_gene: -; CDR3nt: TGTGCCAGCAGTGAATCTCGGGGTTCTGGAAACACCATATATTTT; CDR3aa: CASSESRGSGNTIYF
v_gene: TRBV27; j_gene: TRBJ2-5; abundance: -; d_gene: TRBD2; CDR3nt: TGTGCCAGCAGTTTGGGACTAGCAACGGAGACCCAGTACTTC; CDR3aa: CASSLGLATETQYF
v_gene: TRBV6-5; j_gene: TRBJ2-7; abundance: few; d_gene: TRBD1; CDR3nt: TGTGCCAGCAGTTACCGGGACAGCGAAGAGCAGTACTTC; CDR3aa: CASSYRDSEEQYF
v_gene: TRBV27; j_gene: TRBJ2-3; abundance: -; d_gene: -; CDR3nt: TGTGCCAGCAGTTTTGTCGGTACGCAGTATTTT; CDR3aa: CASSFVGTQYF
v_gene: TRBV20-1; j_gene: TRBJ2-1; abundance: -; d_gene: -; CDR3nt: TGCAGTGCTAGTGCCGGGAGGGGGCCCTACAATGAGCAGTTCTTC; CDR3aa: CSASAGRGPYNEQFF
v_gene: TRBV21-1; j_gene: TRBJ1-3; abundance: -; d_gene: -; CDR3nt: TGTGCCAGCGGGGCAAGGGTTGGAAACACCATATATTTT; CDR3aa: CASGARVGNTIYF
v_gene: TRBV11-2; j_gene: TRBJ1-2; abundance: once; d_gene: TRBD1; CDR3nt: TGTGCCAGCAGCTCCGCGACAGGGGGGGATGGCTACACCTTC; CDR3aa: CASSSATGGDGYTF
v_gene: TRBV19; j_gene: TRBJ1-5; abundance: -; d_gene: -; CDR3nt: TGTGCCAGTGGGCGGGCAGGGGATCAGCCCCAGCATTTT; CDR3aa: CASGRAGDQPQHF
v_gene: TRBV6-2/TRBV6-3; j_gene: TRBJ2-7; abundance: -; d_gene: -; CDR3nt: TGTGCCAGCAGTTGGGACAACTCCTACGAGCAGTACTTC; CDR3aa: CASSWDNSYEQYF
v_gene: TRBV11-2; j_gene: TRBJ2-4; abundance: -; d_gene: -; CDR3nt: TGTGCCAGCAGAAGCCTAGCCAAAAACATTCAGTACTTC; CDR3aa: CASRSLAKNIQYF
v_gene: TRBV4-3; j_gene: TRBJ1-5; abundance: -; d_gene: -; CDR3nt: TGCGCCAGCAGCCAAGATAGAGACGGGGGTCGAGCCCAGCATTTT; CDR3aa: CASSQDRDGGRAQHF
v_gene: TRBV5-1; j_gene: TRBJ2-2; abundance: -; d_gene: -; CDR3nt: TGCGCCAGCAGCCCCAGAATGGCGGGAACCGGGGAGCTGTTTTTT; CDR3aa: CASSPRMAGTGELFF
v_gene: TRBV7-9; j_gene: TRBJ1-3; abundance: -; d_gene: -; CDR3nt: TGTGCCAGCAGCCCCAAGACAGGAGAGTTAAACACCATATATTTT; CDR3aa: CASSPKTGELNTIYF
v_gene: TRBV30; j_gene: TRBJ2-7; abundance: once; d_gene: TRBD1; CDR3nt: TGTGCCTGGAGTGTAGGGACAGGGCTCACCTACGAGCAGTACTTC; CDR3aa: CAWSVGTGLTYEQYF
v_gene: TRBV5-1; j_gene: TRBJ2-4; abundance: -; d_gene: TRBD2; CDR3nt: TGCGCCAGCACCGTAGCGGGGGTACTCCCCGGAAACATTCAGTACTTC; CDR3aa: CASTVAGVLPGNIQYF
v_gene: TRBV14; j_gene: TRBJ2-2; abundance: -; d_gene: -; CDR3nt: TGTGCCAGCAGACGAGGACAGAGCTACACCGGGGAGCTGTTTTTT; CDR3aa: CASRRGQSYTGELFF
v_gene: TRBV7-9; j_gene: TRBJ2-5; abundance: -; d_gene: -; CDR3nt: TGTGCCAGCAGCTTTGAGGGACAAGAGACCCAGTACTTC; CDR3aa: CASSFEGQETQYF
v_gene: TRBV19; j_gene: TRBJ2-2; abundance: -; d_gene: TRBD2; CDR3nt: TGTGCCAGTAGTGGGACTATCGACGCCGGGGAGCTGTTTTTT; CDR3aa: CASSGTIDAGELFF
v_gene: TRBV12-3/TRBV12-4; j_gene: TRBJ2-7; abundance: -; d_gene: TRBD2; CDR3nt: TGTGCCAGCAGCCTCGGACTAGCGGGGGGGCTGTACTTC; CDR3aa: CASSLGLAGGLYF
v_gene: TRBV27; j_gene: TRBJ2-2; abundance: -; d_gene: TRBD2; CDR3nt: TGTGCCAGCAGTTTAGCGGCGGGGGGGCACACCGGGGAGCTGTTTTTT; CDR3aa: CASSLAAGGHTGELFF
v_gene: TRBV5-4; j_gene: TRBJ1-1; abundance: -; d_gene: -; CDR3nt: TGTGCCAGCAGTTCATCGGACTTTGAAGCTTTCTTT; CDR3aa: CASSSSDFEAFF
v_gene: TRBV11-2; j_gene: TRBJ1-3; abundance: -; d_gene: TRBD1; CDR3nt: TGTGCCAGCAGCTTCGGGACAGGATTCTCTGGAAACACCATATATTTT; CDR3aa: CASSFGTGFSGNTIYF
v_gene: TRBV6-2/TRBV6-3; j_gene: TRBJ2-3; abundance: -; d_gene: TRBD2; CDR3nt: TGTGCCAGCAGCGACGGCCCGCGGGGGGGCTCAGATACGCAGTATTTT; CDR3aa: CASSDGPRGGSDTQYF
v_gene: TRBV11-2; j_gene: TRBJ1-3; abundance: -; d_gene: -; CDR3nt: TGTGCCAGCAGCTTGGACAGCTTTTCTGGAAACACCATATATTTT; CDR3aa: CASSLDSFSGNTIYF
v_gene: TRBV10-3; j_gene: TRBJ2-5; abundance: once; d_gene: -; CDR3nt: TGTGCCATCAGTGAGATCAGGTTAGAGACCCAGTACTTC; CDR3aa: CAISEIRLETQYF
v_gene: TRBV12-5; j_gene: TRBJ1-1; abundance: -; d_gene: -; CDR3nt: TGTGCTAGTGGTTTGGTACAGGGCTTCACTGAAGCTTTCTTT; CDR3aa: CASGLVQGFTEAFF
v_gene: TRBV2; j_gene: TRBJ2-3; abundance: -; d_gene: TRBD1; CDR3nt: TGTGCCAGCAGCAAGACAGGGGATACGCAGTATTTT; CDR3aa: CASSKTGDTQYF
v_gene: TRBV29-1; j_gene: TRBJ2-1; abundance: -; d_gene: -; CDR3nt: TGCAGCGTTGGCCTAGTAAGGTCCGATGAGCAGTTCTTC; CDR3aa: CSVGLVRSDEQFF
v_gene: TRBV9; j_gene: TRBJ1-5; abundance: -; d_gene: -; CDR3nt: TGTGCCAGCAGCCCTTCTCTGAGCAATCAGCCCCAGCATTTT; CDR3aa: CASSPSLSNQPQHF
v_gene: TRBV2; j_gene: TRBJ1-1; abundance: -; d_gene: -; CDR3nt: TGTGCCAGCAGTGTGTCGGGCACTGAAGCTTTCTTT; CDR3aa: CASSVSGTEAFF
v_gene: TRBV3-1/TRBV3-2; j_gene: TRBJ1-2; abundance: -; d_gene: -; CDR3nt: TGTGCCAGCAGCCAAGATGAGGAGGGCGGCTACACCTTC; CDR3aa: CASSQDEEGGYTF
v_gene: TRBV24-1; j_gene: TRBJ2-3; abundance: -; d_gene: TRBD1; CDR3nt: TGTGCCACCAGTGACCCCTCCAGGGGGCGGACAGATACGCAGTATTTT; CDR3aa: CATSDPSRGRTDTQYF
v_gene: TRBV7-8; j_gene: TRBJ1-2; abundance: -; d_gene: TRBD1; CDR3nt: TGTGCCAGCAGCTTAGGACCCCAGGGGACAGGGGGTAGAGGCTACACCTTC; CDR3aa: CASSLGPQGTGGRGYTF
v_gene: TRBV13; j_gene: TRBJ2-1; abundance: -; d_gene: TRBD2; CDR3nt: TGTGCCAGCAGACATACTCTCCTAAGCGGGGGGGAGCAGTTCTTC; CDR3aa: CASRHTLLSGGEQFF
v_gene: TRBV7-8; j_gene: TRBJ1-1; abundance: -; d_gene: TRBD1; CDR3nt: TGTGCCAGCAGCTTACCAAGGACAGGACGCACTGAAGCTTTCTTT; CDR3aa: CASSLPRTGRTEAFF
v_gene: TRBV5-1; j_gene: TRBJ2-7; abundance: -; d_gene: -; CDR3nt: TGCGCCAGCAGCTTTTGGGGCAGGGCCGCCTCCTACGAGCAGTACTTC; CDR3aa: CASSFWGRAASYEQYF
v_gene: TRBV3-1/TRBV3-2; j_gene: TRBJ2-1; abundance: -; d_gene: -; CDR3nt: TGTGCCAGCAGCCGTCAGTTGAGGGTCCGGAATGAGCAGTTCTTC; CDR3aa: CASSRQLRVRNEQFF
v_gene: TRBV2; j_gene: TRBJ2-5; abundance: -; d_gene: TRBD1; CDR3nt: TGTGCCAGCAGCGCCGGGACAGGGAGGGTCCAGTACTTC; CDR3aa: CASSAGTGRVQYF
v_gene: TRBV5-4; j_gene: TRBJ2-7; abundance: -; d_gene: -; CDR3nt: TGTGCCAGCAGCTTTGAACCGGGGAAGAGCTCCTACGAGCAGTACTTC; CDR3aa: CASSFEPGKSSYEQYF
v_gene: TRBV7-9; j_gene: TRBJ1-6; abundance: -; d_gene: -; CDR3nt: TGTGCCAGCACCCCTGGGGCCAGCTATAATTCACCCCTCCACTTT; CDR3aa: CASTPGASYNSPLHF
v_gene: TRBV3-1/TRBV3-2; j_gene: TRBJ1-1; abundance: -; d_gene: -; CDR3nt: TGTGCCAGCAGCCACGGGGGACGACCTGAAGCTTTCTTT; CDR3aa: CASSHGGRPEAFF
v_gene: TRBV30; j_gene: TRBJ1-2; abundance: -; d_gene: -; CDR3nt: TGTGCCTGGAGTGGGAGCGACAGAGGCTACACCTTC; CDR3aa: CAWSGSDRGYTF
v_gene: TRBV18; j_gene: TRBJ1-5; abundance: -; d_gene: TRBD1; CDR3nt: TGTGCCAGCTCCCCTGGACAGGATCAGCCCCAGCATTTT; CDR3aa: CASSPGQDQPQHF
v_gene: TRBV29-1; j_gene: TRBJ2-1; abundance: -; d_gene: TRBD1; CDR3nt: TGCAGCGTTGCTCGGGAGACAGGGGCCTACAATGAGCAGTTCTTC; CDR3aa: CSVARETGAYNEQFF
v_gene: TRBV5-4; j_gene: TRBJ2-1; abundance: -; d_gene: TRBD1; CDR3nt: TGTGCCAGCAGCTCCGGGACAGTTAAGGCCAATGAGCAGTTCTTC; CDR3aa: CASSSGTVKANEQFF
v_gene: TRBV27; j_gene: TRBJ2-7; abundance: -; d_gene: -; CDR3nt: TGTGCCAGCAGTTTCATAGGGACACCACGCGGGGAGCAGTACTTC; CDR3aa: CASSFIGTPRGEQYF
v_gene: TRBV29-1; j_gene: TRBJ2-2; abundance: once; d_gene: TRBD2; CDR3nt: TGCGCCGGTAGGGCGGGGGGCCGCACCGGGGAGCTGTTTTTT; CDR3aa: CAGRAGGRTGELFF
v_gene: TRBV5-1; j_gene: TRBJ2-1; abundance: -; d_gene: -; CDR3nt: TGCGCCAGCAGCTTCCAGTCGGTTACAGGGATCGTGGTCAATGAGCAGTTCTTC; CDR3aa: CASSFQSVTGIVVNEQFF
v_gene: TRBV21-1; j_gene: TRBJ1-5; abundance: once; d_gene: -; CDR3nt: TGTGCCAGCAGCAAAGCGCTTTTGGCAGGGTCGACTCAGCCCCAGCATTTT; CDR3aa: CASSKALLAGSTQPQHF